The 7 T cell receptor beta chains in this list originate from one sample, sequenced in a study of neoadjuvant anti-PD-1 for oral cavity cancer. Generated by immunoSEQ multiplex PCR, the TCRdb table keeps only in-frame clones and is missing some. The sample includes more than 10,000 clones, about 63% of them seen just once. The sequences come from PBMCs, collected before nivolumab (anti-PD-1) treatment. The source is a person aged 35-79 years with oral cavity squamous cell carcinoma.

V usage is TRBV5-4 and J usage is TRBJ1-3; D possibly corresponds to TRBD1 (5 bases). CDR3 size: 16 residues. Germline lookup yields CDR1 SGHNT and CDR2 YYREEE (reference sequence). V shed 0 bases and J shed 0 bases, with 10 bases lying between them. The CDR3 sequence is CASSLAGASSGNTIYF. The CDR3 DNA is TGTGCCAGCAGCTTGGCCGGGGCTTCCTCTGGAAACACCATATATTTT.

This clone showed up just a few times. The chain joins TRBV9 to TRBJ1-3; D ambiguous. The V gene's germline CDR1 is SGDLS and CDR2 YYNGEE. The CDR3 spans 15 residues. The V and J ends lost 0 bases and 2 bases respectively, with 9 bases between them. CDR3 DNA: TGTGCCAGCAGCGTAGCTCCCACGCCTGGAAACACCATATATTTT. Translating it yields CASSVAPTPGNTIYF.

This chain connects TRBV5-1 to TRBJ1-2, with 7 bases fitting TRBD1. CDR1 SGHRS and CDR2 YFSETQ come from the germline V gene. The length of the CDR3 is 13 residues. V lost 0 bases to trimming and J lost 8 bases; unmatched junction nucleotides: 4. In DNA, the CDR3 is TGCGCCAGCAGCTTGGGGCAGGGGGACGGCTACACCTTC. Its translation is CASSLGQGDGYTF.

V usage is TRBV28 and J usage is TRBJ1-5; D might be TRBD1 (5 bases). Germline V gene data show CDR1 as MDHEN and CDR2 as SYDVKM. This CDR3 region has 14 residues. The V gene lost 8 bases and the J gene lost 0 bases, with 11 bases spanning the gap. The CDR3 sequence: CASWERGSNQPQHF. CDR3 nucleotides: TGTGCCAGCTGGGAGAGGGGTAGCAATCAGCCCCAGCATTTT.

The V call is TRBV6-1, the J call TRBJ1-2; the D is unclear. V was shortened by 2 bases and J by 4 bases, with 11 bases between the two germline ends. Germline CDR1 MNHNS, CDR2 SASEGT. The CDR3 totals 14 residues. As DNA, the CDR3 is TGTGCCAGCAGTGAAACTCGGGCACGCTATGGCTACACCTTC. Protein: CASSETRARYGYTF.

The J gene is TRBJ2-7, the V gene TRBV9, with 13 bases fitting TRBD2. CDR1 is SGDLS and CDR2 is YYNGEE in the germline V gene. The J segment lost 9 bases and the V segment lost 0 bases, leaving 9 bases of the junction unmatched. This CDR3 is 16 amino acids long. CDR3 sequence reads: CASSVGVGTSGMGQYF. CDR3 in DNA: TGTGCCAGCAGCGTAGGGGTTGGGACTAGCGGGATGGGGCAGTACTTC.

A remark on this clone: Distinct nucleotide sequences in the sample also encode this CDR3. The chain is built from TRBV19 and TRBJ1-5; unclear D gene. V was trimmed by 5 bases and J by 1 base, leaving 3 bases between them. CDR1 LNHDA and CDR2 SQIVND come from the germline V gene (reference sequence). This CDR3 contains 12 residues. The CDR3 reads CASSGSNQPQHF. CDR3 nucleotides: TGTGCCAGTAGTGGGAGCAATCAGCCCCAGCATTTT.